The 3 T cell receptor delta chains reported below all come from one sample, sequenced in a study of Vδ1+ human thymocytes listed by TCRdb under 2018. These reads were obtained on an Illumina MiSeq. RNA extraction was performed with the RNeasy mini kit, and reverse transcription was done with Superscript III. CDR3 amplicons were generated by multiplex PCR with pooled V-gene forward primers and a constant-region reverse primer carrying Illumina adaptor overhangs. In TCRdb, clones were called once more from the public reads by CATT, and rows of identical DNA were later combined. This sample lists about 58,000 delta-chain clones; around 16% were detected once. The biggest ten clones account for under 0.5% of the sample. No antigen is known for these receptors. What the research found in general, with its limitations: Thymic TRG and TRD repertoires appeared highly polyclonal with Gaussian CDR3 length distributions, unlike oligoclonal peripheral blood repertoires.

Sequenced material: Vdelta1+ gamma-delta thymocytes from the thymus. This specimen's cell subset or site label, interpreted: FACS-sorted CD3+ TCRalphabeta- TCRVdelta1+ TCRVdelta2- thymocytes. The receptors stem from a girl under two years old who had congenital heart surgery.

This clone has just a few counts. Other DNA sequences in this sample translate to the same CDR3. This rearrangement joins TRDV1 to TRDJ1, with 12 bases that match TRDD3. Germline-derived CDR1 and CDR2 are TSWWSYY and QGS. V shed 3 bases and J 3 bases; nucleotides not matched to a gene: 17. CDR3 length: 20 amino acids. CDR3: CALGDIRLPVWGIRADKLIF. Here the CDR3 DNA reads TGTGCTCTTGGGGATATAAGACTTCCCGTCTGGGGGATACGGGCCGATAAACTCATCTTT.

The V call is TRDV1, the J call TRDJ1, with TRDD3 matching over 7 bases. The CDR3 extends over 21 amino acids. Looked up from germline, CDR1 is TSWWSYY and CDR2 is QGS. The V segment lost 4 bases and the J segment 7 bases; nucleotides outside the gene matches: 30. For the CDR3, the DNA is TGTGCTCTTGGGGTCCGCGGAGGTCCGGGGGATTCGGTCGGTATGTGGGGTAAACTCATCTTT. This sequence encodes CALGVRGGPGDSVGMWGKLIF.

This clone was detected a few times. The genes are TRDV1 and TRDJ1, with 8 bases fitting TRDD3. This CDR3 region has 20 residues. V was pared by 5 bases and J by 1 base, with 21 bases of the junction left unmatched. Per the germline V gene, CDR1 is TSWWSYY and CDR2 is QGS. CDR3 coding DNA: TGTGCTCTTGGGCCCTCCTTTCCCAGAGTGGGGATACAAAGCACCGATAAACTCATCTTT. Amino acids: CALGPSFPRVGIQSTDKLIF.